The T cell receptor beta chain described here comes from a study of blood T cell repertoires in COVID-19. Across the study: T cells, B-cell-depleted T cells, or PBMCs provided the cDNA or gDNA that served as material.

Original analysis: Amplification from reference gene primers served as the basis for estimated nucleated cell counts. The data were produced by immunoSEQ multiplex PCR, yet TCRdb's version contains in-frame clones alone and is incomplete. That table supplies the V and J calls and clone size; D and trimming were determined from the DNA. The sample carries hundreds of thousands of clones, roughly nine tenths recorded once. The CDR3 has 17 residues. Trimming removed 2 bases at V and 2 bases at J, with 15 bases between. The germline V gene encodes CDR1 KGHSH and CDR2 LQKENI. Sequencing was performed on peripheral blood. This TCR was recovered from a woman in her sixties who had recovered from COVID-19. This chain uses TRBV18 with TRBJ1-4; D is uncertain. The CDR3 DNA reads TGTGCCAGCTCACCAATTCCGGCAGGCTCCACTAATGAAAAACTGTTTTTT. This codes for CASSPIPAGSTNEKLFF. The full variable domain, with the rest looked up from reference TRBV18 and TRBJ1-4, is NAGVMQNPRHLVRRRGQEARLRCSPMKGHSHVYWYRQLPEEGLKFMVYLQKENIIDESGMPKERFSAEFPKEGPSILRIQQVVRGDSAAYFCASSPIPAGSTNEKLFFGSGTQLSVL.